One sample yielded the 26 T cell receptor beta chains listed below, sequenced in a study of CXCR3-negative and CXCR3-positive naive CD8 T cells. The method, 5' RACE with UMI labels, was used to prepare the TRB cDNA libraries. TCRdb reworked the 5' RACE reads into one entry per CDR3 protein, no DNA. The repertoire table contains some 130,000 distinct CDR3 sequences. The sequenced material came from naive CXCR3- CD8+ T cells from blood. The subset denotes: CD45RO-CCR7+CD27+CD95- naive CD8+ T cells lacking CXCR3 (TNR3-). Source of these receptors: a human donor in good health. Some clones in this sample may be carry-over from other donors' samples.

V usage is TRBV28 and J usage is TRBJ1-2; TCRdb reports TRBD1, a call that lacks DNA to check it against. This CDR3 has 18 amino acids. Germline loops: CDR1 MDHEN, CDR2 SYDVKM. This CDR3 is CASRPLIPGQVRFYGYTF.

The V and J genes are TRBV27 and TRBJ1-5. There are 14 residues in the CDR3. CDR1 MNHEY and CDR2 SMNVEV come from the germline V gene (reference sequence). The CDR3 here is CASSLRGFGQPQHF.

The rearrangement uses TRBV15 and TRBJ1-5; as DNA is missing, the TRBD1 call by TCRdb cannot be tested. Germline CDR1 is LNHNV and CDR2 is YYDKDF (reference sequence). The CDR3 length is 19 residues. The CDR3 is CATSQPTGSLFDSNQPQHF.

The chain carries TRBV7-6 and TRBJ1-2; TCRdb indicates TRBD1, and absent DNA this call remains unverified. The CDR3 spans 13 residues. CDR1 is SGHVS and CDR2 is FNYEAQ in the germline V gene. The CDR3 spells CATTSGTAYGYTF.

The rearrangement uses TRBV12-3 or TRBV12-4 and TRBJ2-1; TCRdb gives TRBD2 as the D gene, but with no DNA this cannot be confirmed. CDR3 size: 16 residues. The CDR3 sequence is CASSSPSGGGFHEQFF.

The chain employs TRBV28 and TRBJ2-3; TCRdb picks TRBD1, but there is no DNA to check that call. CDR3 size: 14 residues. Germline CDR1 reads MDHEN; CDR2 reads SYDVKM. The CDR3 protein is CASSLRGATDTQYF.

The chain has TRBV5-1 and TRBJ1-6. The CDR3 is 16 residues long. Looked up from germline, CDR1 is SGHRS and CDR2 is YFSETQ. The CDR3 protein is CASSLRGLTGNSPLHF. Full variable domain (missing parts from reference TRBV5-1 and TRBJ1-6): KAGVTQTPRYLIKTRGQQVTLSCSPISGHRSVSWYQQTPGQGLQFLFEYFSETQRNKGNFPGRFSGRQFSNSRSEMNVSTLELGDSALYLCASSLRGLTGNSPLHFGNGTRLTVT.

The chain combines TRBV5-1 with TRBJ2-1; the D call of TRBD2 rests on TCRdb alone, since no DNA is present to check it. The CDR3 contains 17 residues. CDR1 is SGHRS and CDR2 is YFSETQ in the germline V gene. CDR3 region: CASSYSTAAGSYNEQFF.

This sequence joins TRBV15 and TRBJ2-3; the TRBD1 assignment by TCRdb is unverifiable without DNA. Germline V gene data show CDR1 as LNHNV and CDR2 as YYDKDF (reference sequence). The CDR3 length is 13 residues. CDR3 sequence reads: CATSSPGGDTQYF.

This chain links TRBV5-6 with TRBJ2-4; the TCRdb D gene call, TRBD2, has no DNA to confirm it. Germline CDR1 is SGHDT and CDR2 is YYEEEE. The CDR3 contains 14 residues. CDR3 loop: CASSFGTNENIQYF.

The gene calls are TRBV5-8 and TRBJ2-1; the TRBD1 assignment by TCRdb is unverifiable without DNA. Per germline, CDR1 SGHTS and CDR2 YDEGEE. The CDR3 is 17 residues long. The chain's CDR3 is CASSPGSYSSLYNEQFF.

The chain recombines TRBV29-1 with TRBJ2-7; TCRdb picks TRBD1, but there is no DNA to check that call. CDR1 and CDR2 (germline): SQVTM, ANQGSEA. The CDR3 runs to 12 residues. This CDR3 is CSGRDRGYEQYF.

This chain joins TRBV10-2 and TRBJ1-2; TCRdb names TRBD1, which stays unverified in the absence of DNA. Germline CDR1 WSHSY, CDR2 SAAADI. The CDR3 is 15 amino acids. The CDR3 reads CASGIGQGANYGYTF.

V and J are TRBV7-6 and TRBJ2-3; there is no DNA to check the TCRdb D call of TRBD2. There are 17 residues in the CDR3. Germline V gene sequence: CDR1 SGHVS, CDR2 FNYEAQ. The CDR3 sequence is CASSFPPAASLTDTQYF. Using reference TRBV7-6 and TRBJ2-3 for the parts outside the CDR3, the full variable domain is GAGVSQSPRYKVTKRGQDVALRCDPISGHVSLYWYRQALGQGPEFLTYFNYEAQQDKSGLPNDRFSAERPEGSISTLTIQRTEQRDSAMYRCASSFPPAASLTDTQYFGPGTRLTVL.

This rearrangement joins TRBV7-3 to TRBJ2-3; the D gene TCRdb calls, TRBD2, cannot be checked with no DNA. The CDR3 loop spans 16 amino acids. The germline CDR1 and CDR2 sequences are SGHTA and FQGTGA. CDR3: CASSSQAGGDTDTQYF.

The gene calls are TRBV29-1 and TRBJ2-5; TCRdb proposes TRBD1, but this gene call is untestable without DNA. The germline V gene encodes CDR1 SQVTM and CDR2 ANQGSEA. CDR3 length: 13 residues. The CDR3 region is CSIYAGGIETQYF.

The chain uses TRBV15 and TRBJ2-7; the D call from TCRdb, TRBD2, cannot be confirmed without DNA. The germline V gene has CDR1 LNHNV and CDR2 YYDKDF (reference sequence). This CDR3 contains 14 residues. CDR3 amino acids: CATSYRAGTAEQYF.

The chain combines TRBV7-9 with TRBJ2-1. The CDR3 runs 16 residues. Germline CDR1 and CDR2: SEHNR and FQNEAQ (reference sequence). The CDR3 is CASSFPRQSSYNEQFF.

The rearrangement uses TRBV21-1 and TRBJ1-2. TRBV21-1 is tagged as a pseudogene. The CDR3 is made up of 12 amino acids. The CDR3 reads CATPEQRVGYTF.

This chain joins TRBV6-6 and TRBJ2-1. This CDR3 spans 11 amino acids. Per germline, CDR1 MNHNY and CDR2 SVGAGI (reference sequence). CDR3 in amino acids: CASSYTFEQFF.

The chain combines TRBV29-1 with TRBJ1-1. Germline CDR1 is SQVTM and CDR2 is ANQGSEA. This CDR3 is 12 amino acids long. The CDR3 here is CSVDSQSTEAFF.

V gene TRBV29-1 combines with J gene TRBJ2-7; TCRdb calls TRBD1, which cannot be checked without DNA. From germline, CDR1 is SQVTM and CDR2 ANQGSEA. The CDR3 is 16 residues long. The CDR3 reads CSVDLSGGLSSYEQYF.

This chain joins TRBV23-1 and TRBJ2-4; TCRdb's D call of TRBD2 is untestable without DNA. TRBV23-1 is filed as an ORF, its function uncertain. The CDR3 covers 18 residues. CDR3 residues: CASSQSNGKTEAKNIQYF.

The rearrangement links TRBV5-1 to TRBJ1-1; TCRdb's D call, TRBD1, is unchecked because there is no DNA. Germline CDR1 reads SGHRS; CDR2 reads YFSETQ. The CDR3 contains 15 residues. CDR3 sequence: CASSSRQGRGTEAFF. Variable domain in full (rest from reference TRBV5-1 and TRBJ1-1): KAGVTQTPRYLIKTRGQQVTLSCSPISGHRSVSWYQQTPGQGLQFLFEYFSETQRNKGNFPGRFSGRQFSNSRSEMNVSTLELGDSALYLCASSSRQGRGTEAFFGQGTRLTVV.

V and J are TRBV9 and TRBJ2-1; the D call from TCRdb, TRBD2, cannot be confirmed without DNA. Looked up from germline, CDR1 is SGDLS and CDR2 is YYNGEE. CDR3 length: 16 amino acids. CDR3: CASSPKLAGVGDEQFF.

The chain employs TRBV6-5 and TRBJ2-3; TCRdb selects TRBD2, and the lack of DNA leaves this call unchecked. This CDR3 is built from 16 residues. Germline assignment: CDR1 MNHEY and CDR2 SVGAGI. Here the CDR3 reads CASSDSMDSSTDTQYF.